The sequence of this TCR beta chain was determined in a study of OX40 agonist ivuxolimab in advanced cancers. Study in general: Those treated in dose escalation had hepatocellular carcinoma, melanoma, renal cell cancer or head and neck cancer. Study-wide points: Among the lowest peripheral clonal expansion occurred in 0.1-3.0 mg/kg partial responders. With doses of 0.1 to 3.0 mg/kg, CD4+ and CD8+ blood T cells had undergone clonal expansion by week 6.

This CDR3 comprises 11 residues. V gave up 10 bases and J gave up 3 bases; unmatched junction bases: 3. Per germline, CDR1 SGHVS and CDR2 FQNEAQ. Method: immunoSEQ multiplex PCR; TCRdb's copy keeps in-frame clones and lacks some. The sample gives some 62,000 clones, about 90% of which show up once; approximately 5% is in the top ten. Worth noting for this clone: The antigen remains undetermined.

This clonotype was sampled from an adult with an advanced solid tumor such as melanoma, head and neck, liver or kidney cancer. The rearrangement uses TRBV7-8 and TRBJ2-7, with 7 bases identical to TRBD1. The sample here was CD4+ or CD8+ T cells sorted from blood, taken in a trial of the OX40 agonist ivuxolimab. This chain's CDR3 is CATGGFYEQYF. The CDR3 region has the DNA TGTGCCACAGGGGGATTCTACGAGCAGTACTTC.